The source of this TCR beta chain is a study of identical twins. Study-wide findings and caveats: Not following the same donors, the study drew its conclusions from cross-sectional statistical analysis. Reduced insertions were recorded for abundant cord blood beta clonotypes, with no such pattern in memory repertoires.

Using its own MiXCR run on the 5' RACE reads, TCRdb lists one record per CDR3 protein. Here the sample spans about 480,000 distinct CDR3 sequences, approximately 14% being singletons. Of note for this clonotype: Its antigen is currently unknown.

Germline CDR1 LGHNA, CDR2 YNFKEQ. The CDR3 loop spans 19 amino acids. Trimming cost V 5 bases and J 0 bases; bases outside gene matches: 8. These records were also assigned to another study, of yellow fever vaccine responses in identical twins.

The TCR originated in a woman under 30 in good health. The sample consisted of CD4+ T cells sorted from blood. This chain connects TRBV4-2 to TRBJ2-6; 12 bases line up with TRBD1. The CDR3 reads CASSGLPGQGASGANVLTF. The CDR3 nucleotides are TGTGCCAGCAGCGGGCTACCGGGACAGGGGGCCTCTGGGGCCAACGTCCTGACTTTC.